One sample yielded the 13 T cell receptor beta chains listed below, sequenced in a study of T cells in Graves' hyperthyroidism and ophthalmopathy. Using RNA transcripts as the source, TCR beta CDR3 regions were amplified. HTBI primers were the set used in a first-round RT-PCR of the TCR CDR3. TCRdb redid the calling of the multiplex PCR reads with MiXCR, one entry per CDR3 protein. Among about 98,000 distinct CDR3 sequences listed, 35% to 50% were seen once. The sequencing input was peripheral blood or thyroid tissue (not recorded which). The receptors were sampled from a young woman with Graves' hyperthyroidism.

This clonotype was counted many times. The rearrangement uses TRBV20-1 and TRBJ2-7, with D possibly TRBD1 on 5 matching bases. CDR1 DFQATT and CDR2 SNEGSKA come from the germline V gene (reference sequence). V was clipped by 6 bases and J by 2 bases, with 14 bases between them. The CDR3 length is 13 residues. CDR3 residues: CSAGKAGPYEQYF. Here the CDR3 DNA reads TGCAGTGCAGGGAAGGCAGGGCCCTACGAGCAGTACTTC.

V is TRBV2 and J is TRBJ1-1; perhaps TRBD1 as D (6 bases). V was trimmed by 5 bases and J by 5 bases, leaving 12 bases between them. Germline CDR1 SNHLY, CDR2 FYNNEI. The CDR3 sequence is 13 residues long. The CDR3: CASSLPRGTEAFF. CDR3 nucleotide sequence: TGTGCCAGCAGTTTACCCAGGGGAACTGAAGCTTTCTTT.

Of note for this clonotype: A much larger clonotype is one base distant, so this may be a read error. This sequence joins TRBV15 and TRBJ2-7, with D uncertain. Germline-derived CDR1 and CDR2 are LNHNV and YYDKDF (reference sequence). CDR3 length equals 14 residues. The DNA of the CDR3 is TGTGCCACCAGCGGAGATTCGGCGTCTTACGAGCAGTACTTC. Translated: CATSGDSASYEQYF.

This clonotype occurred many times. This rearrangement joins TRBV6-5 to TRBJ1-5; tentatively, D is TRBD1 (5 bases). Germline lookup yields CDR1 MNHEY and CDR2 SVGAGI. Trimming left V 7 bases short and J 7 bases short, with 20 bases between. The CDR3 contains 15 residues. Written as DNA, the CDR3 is TGTGCCAGCACCTCAAGAGCAGGGTTAGAGCAGCCCCAGCATTTT. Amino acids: CASTSRAGLEQPQHF.

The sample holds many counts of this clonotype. The CDR3 protein is CASSFGPWSSYEQYF. The CDR3 DNA is TGTGCCAGCAGTTTCGGTCCCTGGAGCTCCTACGAGCAGTACTTC. This rearrangement joins TRBV28 to TRBJ2-7, with D unresolved. The CDR3 totals 15 residues. Trimming cost V 3 bases and J 0 bases, with 12 bases left between them. CDR1 MDHEN and CDR2 SYDVKM come from the germline V gene. The full variable domain, completed using reference TRBV28 and TRBJ2-7, is DVKVTQSSRYLVKRTGEKVFLECVQDMDHENMFWYRQDPGLGLRLIYFSYDVKMKEKGDIPEGYSVSREKKERFSLILESASTNQTSMYLCASSFGPWSSYEQYFGPGTRLTVT.

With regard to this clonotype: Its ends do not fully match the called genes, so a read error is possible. The CDR3, as DNA: TGTGCCGGCAGTGAAGGGGAGACTCTAGCGGGAGCGTCCGGGGAGCTGTTTTTT. Translated: CAGSEGETLAGASGELFF. The J gene is TRBJ2-2, the V gene TRBV2; 10 bases are shared with TRBD2. Looked up from germline, CDR1 is SNHLY and CDR2 is FYNNEI. The CDR3 is 18 amino acids.

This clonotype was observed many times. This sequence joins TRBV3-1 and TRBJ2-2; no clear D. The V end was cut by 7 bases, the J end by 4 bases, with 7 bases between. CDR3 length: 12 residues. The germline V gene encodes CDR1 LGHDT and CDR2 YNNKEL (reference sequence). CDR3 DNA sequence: TGTGCCAGCAACCTGAGCACCGGGGAGCTGTTTTTT. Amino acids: CASNLSTGELFF.

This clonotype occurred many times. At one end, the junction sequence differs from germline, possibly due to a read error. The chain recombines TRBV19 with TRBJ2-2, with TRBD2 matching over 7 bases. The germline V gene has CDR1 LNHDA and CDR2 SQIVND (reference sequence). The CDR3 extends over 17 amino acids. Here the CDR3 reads CASSIRSRDYQHGKLFF. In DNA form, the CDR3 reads TGTGCCAGTAGTATCCGGAGCCGGGACTACCAACACGGGAAGCTGTTTTTT.

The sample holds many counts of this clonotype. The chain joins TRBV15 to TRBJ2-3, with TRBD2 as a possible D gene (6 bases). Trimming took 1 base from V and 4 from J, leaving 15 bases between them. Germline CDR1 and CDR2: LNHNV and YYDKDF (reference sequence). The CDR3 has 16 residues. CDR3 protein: CATSRVGGLGADTQYF. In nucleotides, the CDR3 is TGTGCCACCAGCAGAGTGGGGGGACTCGGTGCAGATACGCAGTATTTT.

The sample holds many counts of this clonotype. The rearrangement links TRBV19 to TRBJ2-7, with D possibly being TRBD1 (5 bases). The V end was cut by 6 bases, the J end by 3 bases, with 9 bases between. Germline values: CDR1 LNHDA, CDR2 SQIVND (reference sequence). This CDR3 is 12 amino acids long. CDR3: CASRADSYEQYF. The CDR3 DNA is TGTGCCAGTAGAGCCGACAGCTACGAGCAGTACTTC.

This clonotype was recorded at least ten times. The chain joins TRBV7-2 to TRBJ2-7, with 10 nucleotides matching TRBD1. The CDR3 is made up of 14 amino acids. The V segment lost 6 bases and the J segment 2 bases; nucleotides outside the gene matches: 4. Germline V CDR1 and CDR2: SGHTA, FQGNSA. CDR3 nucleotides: TGTGCCAGCAGTGGACAGGGGGGGCCCTACGAGCAGTACTTC. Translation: CASSGQGGPYEQYF.

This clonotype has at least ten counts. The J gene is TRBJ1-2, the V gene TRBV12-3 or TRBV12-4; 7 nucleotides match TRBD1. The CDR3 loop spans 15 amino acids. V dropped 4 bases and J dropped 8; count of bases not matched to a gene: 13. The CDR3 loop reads CASSSRQGGIYGYTF. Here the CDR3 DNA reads TGTGCCAGCAGTTCGAGACAGGGAGGAATTTACGGCTACACCTTC.

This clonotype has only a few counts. Here the CDR3 DNA reads TGTGCCAGCAGTTTACCCGGACTAGCGGGAGAGGGCTACGAGCAGTACTTC. As protein: CASSLPGLAGEGYEQYF. The chain uses TRBV28 and TRBJ2-7; 13 bases agree with TRBD2. The CDR3 spans 17 residues. The germline CDR1 and CDR2 sequences are MDHEN and SYDVKM. V lost 2 bases, J lost 3 bases, and 7 bases stayed unmatched. The full variable domain, rest sourced from reference TRBV28 and TRBJ2-7, is DVKVTQSSRYLVKRTGEKVFLECVQDMDHENMFWYRQDPGLGLRLIYFSYDVKMKEKGDIPEGYSVSREKKERFSLILESASTNQTSMYLCASSLPGLAGEGYEQYFGPGTRLTVT.